The text below deals with one T cell receptor beta chain. Its antigen is not known. The sample belongs to a study of cytomegalovirus exposure and HLA in healthy donors. Points from the study as a whole: A classifier reportedly called cytomegalovirus status with high sensitivity and specificity. Rarity marked most TCR sequences, yet some public TCRs occurred in many donors. Clusters of TCRs from the first cohort tended to co-occur in the 100 to 150 validation repertoires (as a later analysis found).

The repertoire was sequenced with immunoSEQ multiplex PCR; TCRdb's copy has only in-frame clones and lacks some. The sample has under 300,000 clones, 86% seen once. CDR1 and CDR2 (germline): SGHDT, YYEEEE. The CDR3 is 15 amino acids. J lost 6 bases, V lost 1 base, and 9 bases had no gene match. The sequence was obtained from a woman aged 18-30 years in good health and CMV-seronegative. The sequenced sample was PBMCs. The chain couples TRBV5-6 to TRBJ1-2; TRBD1 agrees at 7 bases. The CDR3 here is CASSLSSGQVDGYTF. The CDR3 DNA is TGTGCCAGCAGCTTGTCCTCCGGACAGGTGGATGGCTACACCTTC.